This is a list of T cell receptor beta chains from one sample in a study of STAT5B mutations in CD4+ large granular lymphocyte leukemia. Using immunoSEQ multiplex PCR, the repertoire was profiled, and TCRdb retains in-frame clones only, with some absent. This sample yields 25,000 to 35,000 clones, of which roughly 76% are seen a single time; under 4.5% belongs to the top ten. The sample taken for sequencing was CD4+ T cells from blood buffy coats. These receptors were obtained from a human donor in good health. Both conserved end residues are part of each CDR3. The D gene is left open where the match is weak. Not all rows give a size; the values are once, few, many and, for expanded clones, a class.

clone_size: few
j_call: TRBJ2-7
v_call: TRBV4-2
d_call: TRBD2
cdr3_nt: TGTGCCAGCAGCCAAGGCGGGGGTGACACCTACGAGCAGTACTTC
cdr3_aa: CASSQGGGDTYEQYF

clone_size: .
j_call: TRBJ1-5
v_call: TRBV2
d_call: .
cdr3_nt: TGTGCCAGCAGTGCAGGTGCAGGGTTGTGGCTAGAGGCCCAGCATTTT
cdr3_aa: CASSAGAGLWLEAQHF

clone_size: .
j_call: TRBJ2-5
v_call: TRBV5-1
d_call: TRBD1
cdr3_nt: TGCGCCAGCAGCTTTGGGACAGTGGGGGAGACCCAGTACTTC
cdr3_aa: CASSFGTVGETQYF

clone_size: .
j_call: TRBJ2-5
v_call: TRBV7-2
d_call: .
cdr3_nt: TGTGCCAGCAGCCACAGATGGGTTGGAGAGACCCAGTACTTC
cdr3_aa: CASSHRWVGETQYF

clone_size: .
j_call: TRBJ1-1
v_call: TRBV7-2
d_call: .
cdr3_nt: TGTGCCAGCAGCCCACTTTTGGGCACTGAAGCTTTCTTT
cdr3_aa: CASSPLLGTEAFF

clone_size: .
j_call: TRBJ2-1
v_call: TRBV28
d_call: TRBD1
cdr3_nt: TGTGCCAGCAGCCTCTCGGGACAGGGTCTGGATGAGCAGTTCTTC
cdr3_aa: CASSLSGQGLDEQFF

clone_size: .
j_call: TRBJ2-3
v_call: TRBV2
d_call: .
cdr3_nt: TGTGCCAGCAGTAAACAGGGTCAAATCGGTCGCACAGATACGCAGTATTTT
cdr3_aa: CASSKQGQIGRTDTQYF

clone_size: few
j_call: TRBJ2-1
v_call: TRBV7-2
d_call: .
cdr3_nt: TGTGCCAGCAGCTTGCCAGGCGGTACCTACAATGAGCAGTTCTTC
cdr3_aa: CASSLPGGTYNEQFF

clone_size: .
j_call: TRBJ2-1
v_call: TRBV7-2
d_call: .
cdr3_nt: TGTGCCAGCAGCTTAGCGTGGGAGAGGAATGAGCAGTTCTTC
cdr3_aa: CASSLAWERNEQFF

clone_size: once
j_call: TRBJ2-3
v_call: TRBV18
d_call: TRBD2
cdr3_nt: TGTGCCAGCTCACCACCGGGACTAGCGGGGTTCACAGATACGCAGTATTTT
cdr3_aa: CASSPPGLAGFTDTQYF

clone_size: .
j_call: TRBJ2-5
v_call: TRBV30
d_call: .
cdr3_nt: TGTGCCTGGAGTGTATTCGGGGGGCCGCAAGAGACCCAGTACTTC
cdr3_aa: CAWSVFGGPQETQYF

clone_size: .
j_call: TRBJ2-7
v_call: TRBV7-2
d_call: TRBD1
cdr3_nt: TGTGCCAGCAGCTTAAGTCCCGGGACAGGGGGGTACGAGCAGTACTTC
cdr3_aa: CASSLSPGTGGYEQYF

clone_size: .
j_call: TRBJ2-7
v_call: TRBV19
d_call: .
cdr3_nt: TGTGCCAGTAGTATATCGAGGGGGGTCAACGAGCAGTACTTC
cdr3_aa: CASSISRGVNEQYF

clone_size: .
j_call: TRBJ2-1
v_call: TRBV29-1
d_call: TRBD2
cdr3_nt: TGCAGCGTTGACCCCTCAAGCGGGGCAGGAGTATTTCTAGCGGGAGGTAAAAATGAGCAGTTCTTC
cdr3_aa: CSVDPSSGAGVFLAGGKNEQFF

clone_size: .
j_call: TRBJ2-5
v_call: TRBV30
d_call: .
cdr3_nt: TGTGCCTGGACTGTGGGACAGACCCAGTACTTC
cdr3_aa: CAWTVGQTQYF

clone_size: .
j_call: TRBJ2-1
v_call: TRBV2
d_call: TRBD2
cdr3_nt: TGTGCCAGCAGCCGACTAGCGGGAGGAGGCAATGAGCAGTTCTTC
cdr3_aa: CASSRLAGGGNEQFF

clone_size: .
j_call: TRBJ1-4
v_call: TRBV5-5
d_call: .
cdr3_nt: TGTGCCAGCAGCTTGGCCCCCAGGGGTGGGGAAAAACTGTTTTTT
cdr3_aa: CASSLAPRGGEKLFF

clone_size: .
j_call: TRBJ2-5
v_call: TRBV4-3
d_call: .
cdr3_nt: TGCGCCAGCCAGCGGAGCTGGGGGGAGACCCAGTACTTC
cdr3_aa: CASQRSWGETQYF

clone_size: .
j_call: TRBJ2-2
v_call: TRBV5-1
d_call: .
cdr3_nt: TGCGCCACCTCTCAGTTGAACACCGGGGAGCTGTTTTTT
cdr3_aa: CATSQLNTGELFF

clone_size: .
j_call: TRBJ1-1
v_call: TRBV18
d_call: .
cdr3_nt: TGTGCCAGCTCACCAAGGGACGGCACTGAAGCTTTCTTT
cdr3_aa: CASSPRDGTEAFF